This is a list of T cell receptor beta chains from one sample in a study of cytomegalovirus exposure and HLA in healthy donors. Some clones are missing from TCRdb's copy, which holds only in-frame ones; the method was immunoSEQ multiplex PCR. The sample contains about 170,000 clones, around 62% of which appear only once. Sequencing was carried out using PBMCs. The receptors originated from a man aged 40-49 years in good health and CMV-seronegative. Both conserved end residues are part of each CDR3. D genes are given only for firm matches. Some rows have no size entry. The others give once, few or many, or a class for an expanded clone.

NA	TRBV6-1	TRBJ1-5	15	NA	TGTGCCAGCAGTGAAGGGGGCCAACCTTATCAGCCCCAGCATTTT	CASSEGGQPYQPQHF
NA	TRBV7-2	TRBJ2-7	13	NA	TGTGCCAGCAGCTTGGGGTCTACAGGGCCCCAGTACTTC	CASSLGSTGPQYF
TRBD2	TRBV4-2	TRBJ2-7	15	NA	TGTGCCAGCAGCCAAGATTTGTCGGGGGGCTACGAGCAGTACTTC	CASSQDLSGGYEQYF
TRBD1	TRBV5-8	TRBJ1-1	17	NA	TGTGCCAGCAGTTTTTCACCAAACAGGGGGCGAAACACTGAAGCTTTCTTT	CASSFSPNRGRNTEAFF
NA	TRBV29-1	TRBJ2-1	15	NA	TGCAGCCGGGGTCAGGTTCTGGGGTCCTACAATGAGCAGTTCTTC	CSRGQVLGSYNEQFF
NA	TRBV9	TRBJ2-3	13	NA	TGTGCCAGCAGCCCCCTCAGCACAGATACGCAGTATTTT	CASSPLSTDTQYF
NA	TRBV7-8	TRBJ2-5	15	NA	TGTGCCAGCAGCCAGGGGTCACAGGGGGGGGAGACCCAGTACTTC	CASSQGSQGGETQYF
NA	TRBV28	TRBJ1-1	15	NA	TGTGCCAGCTCCGGGGGGGAAGACGTGAGCACTGAAGCTTTCTTT	CASSGGEDVSTEAFF
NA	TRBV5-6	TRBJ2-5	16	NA	TGTGCCAGCAGCTTGGGCGGCCTGGCCTTTCAAGAGACCCAGTACTTC	CASSLGGLAFQETQYF
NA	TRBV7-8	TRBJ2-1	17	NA	TGTGCCAGCAGCTTAGCGAGGCAGGGGGGATCCTACAATGAGCAGTTCTTC	CASSLARQGGSYNEQFF
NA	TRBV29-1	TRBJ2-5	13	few	TGCAGCGTAGTCCGGGACTGGCAAAAGACCCAGTACTTC	CSVVRDWQKTQYF
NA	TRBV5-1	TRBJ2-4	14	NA	TGCGCCAGCAGCTTCGGGGGGCCACAAAACATTCAGTACTTC	CASSFGGPQNIQYF
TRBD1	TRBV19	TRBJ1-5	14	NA	TGTGCCAGTACCATGACAGGGGAGAATCAGCCCCAGCATTTT	CASTMTGENQPQHF
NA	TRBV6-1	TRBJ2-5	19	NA	TGTGCCAGCAGTGGGGTCGCCGGGACAACTACTCTCCTGCAAGAGACCCAGTACTTC	CASSGVAGTTTLLQETQYF